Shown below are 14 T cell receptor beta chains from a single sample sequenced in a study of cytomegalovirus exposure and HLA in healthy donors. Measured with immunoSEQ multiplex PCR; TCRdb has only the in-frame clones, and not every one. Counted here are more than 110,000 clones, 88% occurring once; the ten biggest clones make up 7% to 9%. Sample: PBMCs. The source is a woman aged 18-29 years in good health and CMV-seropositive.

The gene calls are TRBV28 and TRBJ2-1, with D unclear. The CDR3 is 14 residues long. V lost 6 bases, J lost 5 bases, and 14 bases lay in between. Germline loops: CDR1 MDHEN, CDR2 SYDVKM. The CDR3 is CASSLVQEHNEQFF. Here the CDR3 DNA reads TGTGCCAGCAGCCTGGTGCAAGAGCACAATGAGCAGTTCTTC.

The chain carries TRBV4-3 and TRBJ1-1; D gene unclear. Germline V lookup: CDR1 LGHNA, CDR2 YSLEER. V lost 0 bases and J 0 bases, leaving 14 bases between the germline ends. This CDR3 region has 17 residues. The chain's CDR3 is CASSQDSIRLMNTEAFF. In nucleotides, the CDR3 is TGCGCCAGCAGCCAAGATAGTATAAGACTTATGAACACTGAAGCTTTCTTT.

This CDR3 is CASSFSVGTNEKLFF. In DNA, the CDR3 is TGTGCCAGCAGCTTTAGTGTCGGGACTAATGAAAAACTGTTTTTT. The chain carries TRBV5-5 and TRBJ1-4; D unclear. V lost 2 bases and J 2 bases, leaving 10 bases between the germline ends. The CDR3 is 15 residues long. Germline CDR1 is SGHKS and CDR2 is YYEKEE (reference sequence). Variable domain in full (rest from reference TRBV5-5 and TRBJ1-4): DAGVTQSPTHLIKTRGQQVTLRCSPISGHKSVSWYQQVLGQGPQFIFQYYEKEERGRGNFPDRFSARQFPNYSSELNVNALLLGDSALYLCASSFSVGTNEKLFFGSGTQLSVL.

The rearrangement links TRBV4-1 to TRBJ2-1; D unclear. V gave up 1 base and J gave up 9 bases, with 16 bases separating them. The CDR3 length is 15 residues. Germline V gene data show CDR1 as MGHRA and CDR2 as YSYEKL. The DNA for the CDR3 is TGCGCCAGCAGCCAAGTCCTTGTCTTTCCCGGTGAGCAGTTCTTC. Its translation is CASSQVLVFPGEQFF.

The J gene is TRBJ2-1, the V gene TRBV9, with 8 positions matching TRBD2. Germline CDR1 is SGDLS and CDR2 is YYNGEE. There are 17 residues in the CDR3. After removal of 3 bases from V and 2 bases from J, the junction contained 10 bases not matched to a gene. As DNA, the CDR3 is TGTGCCAGCAGCGCACACCGACTAGCGCCAGCCTACAATGAGCAGTTCTTC. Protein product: CASSAHRLAPAYNEQFF.

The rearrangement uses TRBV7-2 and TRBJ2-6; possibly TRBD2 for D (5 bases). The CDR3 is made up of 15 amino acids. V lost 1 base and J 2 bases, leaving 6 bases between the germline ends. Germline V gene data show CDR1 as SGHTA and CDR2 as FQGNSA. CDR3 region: CASSLVGTGANVLTF. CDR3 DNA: TGTGCCAGCAGCTTAGTCGGGACTGGGGCCAACGTCCTGACTTTC.

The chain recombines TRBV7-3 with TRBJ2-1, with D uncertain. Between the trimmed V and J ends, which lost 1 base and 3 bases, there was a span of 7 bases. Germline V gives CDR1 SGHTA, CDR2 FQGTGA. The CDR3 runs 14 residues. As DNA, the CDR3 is TGTGCCAGCAGCTTAATGCAGGACTACAATGAGCAGTTCTTC. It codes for CASSLMQDYNEQFF.

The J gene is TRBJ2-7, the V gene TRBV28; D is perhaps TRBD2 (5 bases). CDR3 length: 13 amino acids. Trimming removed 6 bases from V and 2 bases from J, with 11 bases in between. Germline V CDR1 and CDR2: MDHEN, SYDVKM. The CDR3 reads CASREPGAYEQYF. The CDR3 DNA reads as TGTGCCAGCAGGGAACCCGGGGCCTACGAGCAGTACTTC.

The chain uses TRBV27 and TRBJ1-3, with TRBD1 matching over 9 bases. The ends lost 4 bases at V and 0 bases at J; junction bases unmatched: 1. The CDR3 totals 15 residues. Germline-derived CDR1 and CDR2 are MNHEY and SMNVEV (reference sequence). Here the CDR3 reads CASSWGQGSGNTIYF. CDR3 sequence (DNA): TGTGCCAGCAGTTGGGGACAGGGCTCTGGAAACACCATATATTTT.

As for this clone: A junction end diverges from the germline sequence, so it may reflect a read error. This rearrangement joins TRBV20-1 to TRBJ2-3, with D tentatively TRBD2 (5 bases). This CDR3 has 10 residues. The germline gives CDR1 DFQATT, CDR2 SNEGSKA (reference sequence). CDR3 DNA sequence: TGCAGTCCTAGCAAAGATACGCAGTATTTT. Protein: CSPSKDTQYF.

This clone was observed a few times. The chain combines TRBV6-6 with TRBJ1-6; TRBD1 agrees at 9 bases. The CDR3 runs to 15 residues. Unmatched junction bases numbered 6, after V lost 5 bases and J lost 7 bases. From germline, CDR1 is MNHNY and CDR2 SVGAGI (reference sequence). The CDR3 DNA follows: TGTGCCAGCAGTCCAACAGGGGGCATCAATTCACCCCTCCACTTT. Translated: CASSPTGGINSPLHF.

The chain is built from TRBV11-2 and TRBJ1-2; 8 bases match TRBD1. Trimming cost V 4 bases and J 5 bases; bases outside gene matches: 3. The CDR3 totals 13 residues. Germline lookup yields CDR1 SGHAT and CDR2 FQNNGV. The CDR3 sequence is CASSSTGVYGYTF. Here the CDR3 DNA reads TGTGCCAGCAGCTCGACAGGGGTATATGGCTACACCTTC.

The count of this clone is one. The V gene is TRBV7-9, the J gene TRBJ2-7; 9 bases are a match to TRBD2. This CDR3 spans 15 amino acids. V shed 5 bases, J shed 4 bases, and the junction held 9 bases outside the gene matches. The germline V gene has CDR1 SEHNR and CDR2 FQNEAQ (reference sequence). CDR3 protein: CASSPVTSGFYEQYF. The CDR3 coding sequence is TGTGCCAGCAGCCCTGTGACTAGCGGATTTTACGAGCAGTACTTC.

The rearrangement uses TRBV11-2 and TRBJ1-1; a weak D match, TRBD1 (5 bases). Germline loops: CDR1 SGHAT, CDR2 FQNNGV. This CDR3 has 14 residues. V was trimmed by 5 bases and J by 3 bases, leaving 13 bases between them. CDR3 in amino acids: CASSPLGVYTEAFF. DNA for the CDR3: TGTGCCAGCAGCCCCCTAGGGGTGTACACTGAAGCTTTCTTT.